These 22 T cell receptor beta chains were all obtained from the same sample, sequenced in a study of a mutant IDH1 vaccine in newly diagnosed glioma (dated by TCRdb to the early 2020s). Receptor amplification or capture employed the immunoSEQ multiplex PCR assay. Drawn from immuneACCESS, this table holds only the in-frame rearrangements with V and J called that TCRdb kept. Clones are partly lost; checked studies trace under half to an unresolved V gene and leave the rest unexplained. The sample profile shows about 51,000 clones; roughly 78% of them were found once. The biggest ten clones account for approximately 2% of the sample. The time point label, read with the paper, signifies: week 5, during vaccination. Each vaccine dose was 300 ug of a 20-mer mutant IDH1 peptide in Montanide, given subcutaneously with topical imiquimod. No antigen has been assigned to these receptors. The sequences come from PBMCs, collected from a glioma patient whose treatment included an IDH1 peptide vaccine. The receptors originated from a woman aged 40 to 55 with glioma.

Written as DNA, the CDR3 is TGTGCCTGGAGTAGAACAAGAAACACCATATATTTT. Translation: CAWSRTRNTIYF. The chain is built from TRBV30 and TRBJ1-3; no definite D call. The CDR3 loop spans 12 amino acids. V lost 2 bases to trimming and J lost 5 bases, with 7 bases between them. Germline CDR1 GTSNPN, CDR2 SVGIG (reference sequence).

This chain uses TRBV5-1 with TRBJ1-2; tentatively, D is TRBD1 (5 bases). CDR3 length equals 16 residues. The V gene lost 0 bases and the J gene lost 7 bases, with 19 bases spanning the gap. Germline loops: CDR1 SGHRS, CDR2 YFSETQ. The CDR3 DNA reads TGCGCCAGCAGCTTGGGGGGCAGGTTCTGGAGATTTGGCTACACCTTC. Amino acid sequence: CASSLGGRFWRFGYTF.

This sequence joins TRBV11-2 and TRBJ1-2; D unclear. CDR1 is SGHAT and CDR2 is FQNNGV in the germline V gene. Trimming cost V 4 bases and J 5 bases, with 8 bases left between them. The CDR3 covers 12 residues. In DNA, the CDR3 is TGTGCCAGCAGCTCCCGGTTGTATGGCTACACCTTC. Its protein product is CASSSRLYGYTF.

V gene TRBV19 combines with J gene TRBJ2-2; TRBD1 agrees at 8 bases. V lost 7 bases, J lost 0 bases, and 4 bases stayed unmatched. Germline V CDR1 and CDR2: LNHDA, SQIVND (reference sequence). The CDR3 spans 15 residues. CDR3 sequence reads: CASKKQGANTGELFF. CDR3 sequence (DNA): TGTGCCAGTAAAAAACAGGGGGCGAACACCGGGGAGCTGTTTTTT. Full variable domain (rest looked up from reference TRBV19 and TRBJ2-2): DGGITQSPKYLFRKEGQNVTLSCEQNLNHDAMYWYRQDPGQGLRLIYYSQIVNDFQKGDIAEGYSVSREKKESFPLTVTSAQKNPTAFYLCASKKQGANTGELFFGEGSRLTVL.

The chain couples TRBV6-5 to TRBJ2-7; 7 positions agree with TRBD1. Germline loops: CDR1 MNHEY, CDR2 SVGAGI. V lost 4 bases, J lost 0 bases, and 6 bases stayed unmatched. The CDR3 contains 15 residues. CDR3 amino acids: CASSSTTGLSYEQYF. CDR3 in DNA: TGTGCCAGCAGTTCCACGACAGGGCTCTCCTACGAGCAGTACTTC.

The chain recombines TRBV5-1 with TRBJ1-2, with 8 positions matching TRBD1. V lost 0 bases, J lost 7 bases, and 8 bases stayed unmatched. The CDR3 covers 15 residues. Germline CDR1 is SGHRS and CDR2 is YFSETQ. CDR3 nucleotides: TGCGCCAGCAGCTTGGAAGGGACAGGCCCTACTGGCTACACCTTC. Translating gives CASSLEGTGPTGYTF.

The count of this clone is one. The V gene is TRBV2, the J gene TRBJ2-3, with D unclear. The CDR3 loop spans 12 amino acids. Germline lookup yields CDR1 SNHLY and CDR2 FYNNEI. The V end was cut by 11 bases, the J end by 4 bases, with 13 bases between. CDR3 residues: CAGRVSPDTQYF. The CDR3 DNA reads as TGTGCCGGACGCGTTTCCCCAGATACGCAGTATTTT.

The V and J genes are TRBV10-3 and TRBJ1-1; TRBD1 is a possible D gene (5 bases). The CDR3 covers 13 residues. V shed 6 bases and J shed 4 bases, with 12 bases lying between them. Germline V CDR1 and CDR2: ENHRY, SYGVKD. In DNA form, the CDR3 reads TGTGCCATCAGGCAGGATAGGGGCACTGAAGCTTTCTTT. Its translation: CAIRQDRGTEAFF.

This rearrangement joins TRBV15 to TRBJ2-2; no clear D. Germline CDR1 reads LNHNV; CDR2 reads YYDKDF (reference sequence). The CDR3 totals 14 residues. The V gene lost 5 bases and the J gene lost 6 bases, with 13 bases spanning the gap. The CDR3 loop reads CATSPREVSGELFF. Here the CDR3 DNA reads TGTGCCACCAGCCCCAGAGAAGTCTCCGGGGAGCTGTTTTTT.

J is TRBJ2-3 and V is TRBV7-8; D is undetermined. The CDR3 loop spans 15 amino acids. The germline V gene encodes CDR1 SGHVS and CDR2 FQNEAQ. V was trimmed by 3 bases and J by 7 bases, leaving 17 bases between them. CDR3 region: CASSLTRSAVYTQYF. CDR3 in DNA: TGTGCCAGCAGCTTGACCCGATCGGCGGTGTATACGCAGTATTTT. The whole variable domain, remainder taken from reference TRBV7-8 and TRBJ2-3, is GAGVSQSPRYKVAKRGQDVALRCDPISGHVSLFWYQQALGQGPEFLTYFQNEAQLDKSGLPSDRFFAERPEGSVSTLKIQRTQQEDSAVYLCASSLTRSAVYTQYFGPGTRLTVL.

This clone was observed once. The chain uses TRBV2 and TRBJ2-5, with TRBD1 matching over 8 bases. The J call could be wrong; TRBJ2-7 is a better fit for the DNA end. Germline lookup yields CDR1 SNHLY and CDR2 FYNNEI. The CDR3 has 14 residues. This CDR3 is CASSETGVSYEQYF. The CDR3 region has the DNA TGTGCCAGCAGTGAGACAGGGGTCTCCTACGAGCAGTACTTC.

This chain joins TRBV5-6 and TRBJ2-2; 8 nucleotides agree with TRBD2. CDR3 length: 16 amino acids. J gave up 4 bases and V 4 bases, and 9 bases lay outside the gene matches. Per the germline V gene, CDR1 is SGHDT and CDR2 is YYEEEE. The CDR3 loop is CASSRGRGVGTGELFF. The CDR3 DNA reads as TGTGCCAGCAGCCGTGGGCGGGGGGTCGGCACCGGGGAGCTGTTTTTT. Complete variable domain (other parts from reference TRBV5-6 and TRBJ2-2): DAGVTQSPTHLIKTRGQQVTLRCSPKSGHDTVSWYQQALGQGPQFIFQYYEEEERQRGNFPDRFSGHQFPNYSSELNVNALLLGDSALYLCASSRGRGVGTGELFFGEGSRLTVL.

CDR3 protein: CASSWTVTGELFF. CDR3 in DNA: TGTGCCAGCAGCTGGACCGTCACCGGGGAGCTGTTTTTT. The chain couples TRBV7-6 to TRBJ2-2; no firm D call. V gave up 4 bases and J gave up 4 bases, with 7 bases separating them. This CDR3 has 13 residues. Per germline, CDR1 SGHVS and CDR2 FNYEAQ.

The sample holds a few counts of this clone. The chain couples TRBV5-4 to TRBJ1-1; a weak D match, TRBD1 (5 bases). Trimming pared 1 base from V and 1 base from J, leaving 11 bases between. The CDR3 sequence is 15 residues long. CDR1 is SGHNT, CDR2 YYREEE, per germline (reference sequence). The CDR3 reads CASSLIRGGNTEAFF. DNA of the CDR3: TGTGCCAGCAGCTTGATACGGGGGGGGAACACTGAAGCTTTCTTT.

This sequence joins TRBV23-1 and TRBJ1-5; no definite D call. TRBV23-1 counts as an open reading frame of uncertain function. The CDR3 is 17 residues long. Trimming cost V 0 bases and J 1 base, with 13 bases left between them. CDR3 region: CASSQSVGWESNQPQHF. CDR3 in DNA: TGCGCCAGCAGTCAATCGGTCGGGTGGGAAAGCAATCAGCCCCAGCATTTT.

This CDR3 reads CASSLFNREFGTEAFF. The CDR3 DNA sequence: TGTGCCAGCAGTTTATTTAACAGGGAATTCGGGACTGAAGCTTTCTTT. The genes are TRBV5-6 and TRBJ1-1; D is perhaps TRBD1 (6 bases). CDR1 and CDR2 (germline): SGHDT, YYEEEE. This CDR3 has 16 amino acids. V lost 5 bases and J lost 5, with 22 bases in between.

The table lists this clone with a few counts. V and J are TRBV4-2 and TRBJ1-4, with D possibly matching TRBD1 (5 bases). V shed 1 base and J shed 6 bases, with 12 bases lying between them. The length of the CDR3 is 15 residues. Germline loops: CDR1 LGHNA, CDR2 YNFKEQ. CDR3 DNA: TGTGCCAGCAGCCAAGCGAGGGGCGGGGATGAAAAACTGTTTTTT. Protein: CASSQARGGDEKLFF.

The chain combines TRBV5-1 with TRBJ2-7; TRBD1 might be the D (7 bases). The CDR3 is made up of 14 amino acids. Germline V gene data show CDR1 as SGHRS and CDR2 as YFSETQ. Between the trimmed V and J ends, which lost 1 base and 3 bases, there was a span of 11 bases. The CDR3 DNA reads TGCGCCAGCAGCTTGCAGGGGGGAATCTACGAGCAGTACTTC. Residues: CASSLQGGIYEQYF.

V gene TRBV10-3 combines with J gene TRBJ1-6; 7 positions match TRBD1. Germline V gene sequence: CDR1 ENHRY, CDR2 SYGVKD. The length of the CDR3 is 15 residues. The junction had 8 bases not matched to a gene; V was cut back by 2 bases and J by 10 bases. The CDR3: CAISETRTGFSPLHF. CDR3 in DNA: TGTGCCATCAGTGAGACGAGGACAGGTTTCTCACCCCTCCACTTT.

The genes are TRBV11-3 and TRBJ1-1, with 7 bases fitting TRBD1. The ends lost 1 base at V and 6 bases at J; junction bases unmatched: 2. The CDR3 loop spans 13 amino acids. In germline, CDR1 is SGHNT, CDR2 YENEEA. The DNA for the CDR3 is TGTGCCAGCAGCTTAGGACAGGGAGCTGAAGCTTTCTTT. Translating gives CASSLGQGAEAFF.

The chain carries TRBV5-1 and TRBJ2-5; 9 bases fit TRBD1. V shed 4 bases, J shed 5 bases, and the junction held 9 bases outside the gene matches. The length of the CDR3 is 15 residues. CDR1 is SGHRS and CDR2 is YFSETQ in the germline V gene. The CDR3 loop reads CASSGGTGFGETQYF. CDR3 nucleotide sequence: TGCGCCAGCAGCGGAGGGACAGGGTTCGGGGAGACCCAGTACTTC.

This sequence joins TRBV4-2 and TRBJ2-7; 9 bases match TRBD2. This CDR3 spans 14 amino acids. V shed 1 base, J shed 3 bases, and the junction held 1 base outside the gene matches. Per germline, CDR1 LGHNA and CDR2 YNFKEQ. The CDR3 nucleotides are TGTGCCAGCAGCCAAGGGCGGGGGGGCTACGAGCAGTACTTC. Protein product: CASSQGRGGYEQYF.